This TCR beta chain was recorded in a study of T cells in Graves' hyperthyroidism and ophthalmopathy. The CDR3 has 14 residues. V was trimmed by 3 bases and J by 6 bases, leaving 12 bases between them. The germline gives CDR1 KGHDR, CDR2 SFDVKD. There are many counts of this clonotype. Researchers took RNA transcripts and amplified the TCR beta CDR3 regions from them. HTBI primers were the set used in a first-round RT-PCR of the TCR CDR3. TCRdb re-called the multiplex PCR reads with MiXCR, one entry per CDR3 protein. The sample has under 350,000 distinct CDR3 sequences; 13% are singletons. This chain connects TRBV24-1 to TRBJ2-3; maybe TRBD2 (7 bases). The source material was blood. The sequence came from a woman aged 25 to 39 with Graves' hyperthyroidism that later progressed to Graves' ophthalmopathy. The DNA of the CDR3 is TGTGCCACCAGTGATATGGGGGGGGCGGATACGCAGTATTTT. This encodes CATSDMGGADTQYF.